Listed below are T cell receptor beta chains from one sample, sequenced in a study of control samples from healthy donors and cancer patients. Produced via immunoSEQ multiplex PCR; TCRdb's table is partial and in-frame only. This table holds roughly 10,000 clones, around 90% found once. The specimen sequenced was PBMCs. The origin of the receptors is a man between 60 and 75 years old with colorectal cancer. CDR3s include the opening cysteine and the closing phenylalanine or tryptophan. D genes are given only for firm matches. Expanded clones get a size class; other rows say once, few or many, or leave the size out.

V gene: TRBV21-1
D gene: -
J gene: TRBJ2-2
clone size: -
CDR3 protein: CASSTGGRQNTGELFF
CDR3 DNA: TGTGCCAGCAGCACAGGGGGCCGACAGAACACCGGGGAGCTGTTTTTT

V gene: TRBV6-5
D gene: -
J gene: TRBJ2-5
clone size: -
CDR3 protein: CASSYSGGLGTQYF
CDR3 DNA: TGTGCCAGCAGTTACTCGGGCGGCCTAGGGACCCAGTACTTC

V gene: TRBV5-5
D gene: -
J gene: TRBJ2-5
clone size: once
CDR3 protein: CASSPYAGETQYF
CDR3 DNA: TGTGCCAGCAGCCCCTACGCGGGGGAGACCCAGTACTTC

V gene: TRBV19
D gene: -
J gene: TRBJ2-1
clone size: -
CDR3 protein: CASSTGGGQEFF
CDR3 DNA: TGTGCCAGTAGTACGGGAGGGGGACAGGAGTTCTTC

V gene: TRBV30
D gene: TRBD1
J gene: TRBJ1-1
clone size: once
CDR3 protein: CAWSSPGDRGLNTEAFF
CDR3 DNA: TGTGCCTGGAGTAGCCCTGGGGACAGGGGCCTAAACACTGAAGCTTTCTTT

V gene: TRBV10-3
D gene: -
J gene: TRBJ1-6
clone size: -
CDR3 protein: CAISESKGLNSPLHF
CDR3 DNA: TGTGCCATCAGTGAGTCGAAGGGCCTTAATTCACCCCTCCACTTT

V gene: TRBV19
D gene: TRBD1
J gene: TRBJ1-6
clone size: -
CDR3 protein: CASSIKGQGRNSPLHF
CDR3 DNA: TGTGCCAGTAGTATTAAGGGACAGGGGCGGAATTCACCCCTCCACTTT

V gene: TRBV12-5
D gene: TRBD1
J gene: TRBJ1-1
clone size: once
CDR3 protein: CASGGQGGEAFF
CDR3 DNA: TGTGCTAGTGGGGGACAGGGGGGTGAAGCTTTCTTT

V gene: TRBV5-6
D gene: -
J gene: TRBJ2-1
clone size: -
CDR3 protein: CASSREGAQFF
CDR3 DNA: TGTGCCAGCAGCCGCGAGGGAGCCCAGTTCTTC

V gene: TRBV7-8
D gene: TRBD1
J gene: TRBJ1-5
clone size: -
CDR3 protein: CASRLTGSGNQPQHF
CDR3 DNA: TGTGCCAGCAGATTGACAGGGAGTGGCAATCAGCCCCAGCATTTT

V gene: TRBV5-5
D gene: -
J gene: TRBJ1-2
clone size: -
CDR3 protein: CASSLRRSFYGYTF
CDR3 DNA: TGTGCCAGCAGCTTGCGCCGGTCCTTCTATGGCTACACCTTC

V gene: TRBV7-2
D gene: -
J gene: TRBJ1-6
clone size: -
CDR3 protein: CASSLVGESPLHF
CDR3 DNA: TGTGCCAGCAGCTTAGTGGGGGAATCACCCCTCCACTTT

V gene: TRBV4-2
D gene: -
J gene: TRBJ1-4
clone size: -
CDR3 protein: CASSQAATTNEKLFF
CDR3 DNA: TGTGCCAGCAGCCAAGCGGCCACAACTAATGAAAAACTGTTTTTT

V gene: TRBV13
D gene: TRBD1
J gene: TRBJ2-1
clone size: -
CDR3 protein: CASSQQGAYGNEQFF
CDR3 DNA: TGTGCCAGCAGCCAACAGGGGGCGTATGGGAATGAGCAGTTCTTC

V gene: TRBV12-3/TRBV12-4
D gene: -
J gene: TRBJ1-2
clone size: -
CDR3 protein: CASSSTGIDGYTF
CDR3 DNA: TGTGCCAGCAGTTCAACAGGAATTGATGGCTACACCTTC

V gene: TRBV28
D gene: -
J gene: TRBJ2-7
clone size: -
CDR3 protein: CASSLRDLIASREEQYF
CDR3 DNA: TGTGCCAGCAGCTTAAGGGACCTGATAGCCTCTAGGGAGGAGCAGTACTTC

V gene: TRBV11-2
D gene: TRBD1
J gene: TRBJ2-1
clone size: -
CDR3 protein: CASSLGLRGRSYNEQFF
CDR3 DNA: TGTGCCAGCAGCTTAGGACTCAGGGGGCGTTCCTACAATGAGCAGTTCTTC

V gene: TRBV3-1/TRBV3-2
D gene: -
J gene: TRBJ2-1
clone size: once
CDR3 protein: CASRYPPGNEQFF
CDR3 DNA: TGTGCCAGCAGATACCCGCCGGGTAATGAGCAGTTCTTC

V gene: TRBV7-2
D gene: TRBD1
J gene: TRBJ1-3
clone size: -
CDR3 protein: CASSLVPPGQGGNTIYF
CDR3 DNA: TGTGCCAGCAGCTTAGTCCCTCCGGGACAGGGAGGAAACACCATATATTTT

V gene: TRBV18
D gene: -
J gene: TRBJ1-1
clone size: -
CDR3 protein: CASSPRIGSGTEAFF
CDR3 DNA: TGTGCCAGCTCACCACGAATAGGAAGTGGGACTGAAGCTTTCTTT

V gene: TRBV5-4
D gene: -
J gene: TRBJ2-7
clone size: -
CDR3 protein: CASSQAGGIEQYF
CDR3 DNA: TGTGCCAGCAGCCAGGCAGGAGGGATCGAGCAGTACTTC

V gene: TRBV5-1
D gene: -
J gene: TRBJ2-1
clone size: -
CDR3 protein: CASSLDGGTTYNEQFF
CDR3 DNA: TGCGCCAGCAGCTTGGACGGCGGAACGACCTACAATGAGCAGTTCTTC

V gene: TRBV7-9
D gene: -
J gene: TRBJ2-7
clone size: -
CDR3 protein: CASSFTGEQYF
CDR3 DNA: TGTGCCAGCAGCTTCACAGGGGAGCAGTACTTC

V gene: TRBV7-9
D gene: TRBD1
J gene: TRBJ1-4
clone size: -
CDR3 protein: CASSPGRDRGGEKLFF
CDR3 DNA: TGTGCCAGCAGCCCCGGCCGAGACAGGGGTGGTGAAAAACTGTTTTTT

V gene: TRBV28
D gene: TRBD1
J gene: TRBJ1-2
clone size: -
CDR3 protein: CATKLRQGAMIDYGYTF
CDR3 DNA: TGTGCCACCAAGCTCCGACAGGGGGCGATGATCGACTATGGCTACACCTTC

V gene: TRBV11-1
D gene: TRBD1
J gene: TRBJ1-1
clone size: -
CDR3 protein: CASSKNRGTEAFF
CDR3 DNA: TGTGCCAGCAGCAAGAACAGGGGAACTGAAGCTTTCTTT

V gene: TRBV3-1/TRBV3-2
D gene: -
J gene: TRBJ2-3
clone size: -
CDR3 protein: CASSPYPTGLSTDTQYF
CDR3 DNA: TGTGCCAGCAGCCCTTACCCCACAGGACTCAGCACAGATACGCAGTATTTT

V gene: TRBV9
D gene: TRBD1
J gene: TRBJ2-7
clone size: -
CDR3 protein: CASSDSPGQGLYEQYF
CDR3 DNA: TGTGCCAGCAGCGATTCCCCGGGACAGGGGCTCTACGAGCAGTACTTC

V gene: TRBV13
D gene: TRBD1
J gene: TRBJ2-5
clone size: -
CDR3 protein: CASRQGKTQYF
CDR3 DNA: TGTGCCAGTCGACAGGGGAAGACCCAGTACTTC

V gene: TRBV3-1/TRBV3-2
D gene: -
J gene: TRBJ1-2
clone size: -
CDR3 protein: CASSQYGVGYTF
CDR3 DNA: TGTGCCAGCAGCCAATACGGCGTCGGCTACACCTTC

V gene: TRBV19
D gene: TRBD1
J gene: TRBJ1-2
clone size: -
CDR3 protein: CASSSPRTGDFYGYTF
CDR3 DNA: TGTGCCAGTAGTTCACCCAGGACAGGGGACTTCTATGGCTACACCTTC

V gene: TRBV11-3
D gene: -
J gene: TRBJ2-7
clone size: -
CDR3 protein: CASSFNEGLEQYF
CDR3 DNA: TGTGCCAGCAGCTTTAATGAAGGGCTCGAGCAGTACTTC

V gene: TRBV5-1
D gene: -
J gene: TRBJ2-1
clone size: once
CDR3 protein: CASSSRGGVYNEQFF
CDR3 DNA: TGCGCCAGCAGCTCCAGGGGAGGGGTCTACAATGAGCAGTTCTTC

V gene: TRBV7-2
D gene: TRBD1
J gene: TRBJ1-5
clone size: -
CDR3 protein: CASSSTGARQPQHF
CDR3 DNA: TGTGCCAGCAGCTCGACAGGGGCTCGTCAGCCCCAGCATTTT

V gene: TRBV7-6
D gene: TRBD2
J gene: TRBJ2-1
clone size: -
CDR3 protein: CASSRQRGPYNEQFF
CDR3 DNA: TGTGCCAGCAGCCGCCAGCGGGGGCCATACAATGAGCAGTTCTTC

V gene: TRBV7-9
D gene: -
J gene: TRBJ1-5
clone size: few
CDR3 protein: CASSQNTGNQPQHF
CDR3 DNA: TGTGCCAGCAGCCAAAACACTGGGAATCAGCCCCAGCATTTT

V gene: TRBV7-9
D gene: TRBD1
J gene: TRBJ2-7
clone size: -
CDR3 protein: CASSFRTGRDEQYF
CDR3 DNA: TGTGCCAGCAGCTTCCGGACAGGGCGGGACGAGCAGTACTTC

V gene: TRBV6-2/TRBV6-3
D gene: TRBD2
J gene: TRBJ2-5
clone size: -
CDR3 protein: CASSYPAGVQQETQYF
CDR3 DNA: TGTGCCAGCAGTTACCCTGCGGGGGTTCAGCAAGAGACCCAGTACTTC

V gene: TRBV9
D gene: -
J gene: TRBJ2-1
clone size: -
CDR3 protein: CASTRTVSSYNEQFF
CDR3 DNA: TGTGCCAGCACAAGGACTGTCAGCTCCTACAATGAGCAGTTCTTC

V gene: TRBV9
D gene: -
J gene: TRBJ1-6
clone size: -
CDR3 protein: CASSRVSGGSPLHF
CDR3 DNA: TGTGCCAGCAGCCGGGTATCTGGAGGTTCACCCCTCCACTTT

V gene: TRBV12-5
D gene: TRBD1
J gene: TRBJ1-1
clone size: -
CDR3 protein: CASGLDRGWGHTEAFF
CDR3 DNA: TGTGCTAGTGGTTTGGACAGGGGCTGGGGGCACACTGAAGCTTTCTTT

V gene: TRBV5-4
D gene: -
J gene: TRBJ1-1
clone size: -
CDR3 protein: CASSWGLGTEAFF
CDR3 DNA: TGTGCCAGCAGCTGGGGTTTAGGGACTGAAGCTTTCTTT

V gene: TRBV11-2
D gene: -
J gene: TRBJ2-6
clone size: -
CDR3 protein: CASSLQVSGANVLTF
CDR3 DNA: TGTGCCAGCAGCTTACAAGTCTCTGGGGCCAACGTCCTGACTTTC

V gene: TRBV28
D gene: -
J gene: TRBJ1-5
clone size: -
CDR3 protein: CASTAVGYQPQHF
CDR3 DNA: TGTGCCAGCACCGCGGTGGGTTATCAGCCCCAGCATTTT

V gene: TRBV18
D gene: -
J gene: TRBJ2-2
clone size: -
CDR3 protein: CASSRMVGELFF
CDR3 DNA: TGTGCCAGCTCAAGAATGGTCGGGGAGCTGTTTTTT

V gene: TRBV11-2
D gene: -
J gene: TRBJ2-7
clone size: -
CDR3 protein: CASKGRDYEQYF
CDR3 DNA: TGTGCCAGCAAGGGCAGAGACTACGAGCAGTACTTC

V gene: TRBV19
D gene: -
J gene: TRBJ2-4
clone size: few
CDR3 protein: CASSIGASIQYF
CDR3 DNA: TGTGCCAGTAGTATCGGAGCCAGCATTCAGTACTTC

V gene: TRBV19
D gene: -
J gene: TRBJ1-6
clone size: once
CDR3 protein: CASSTWTNSPLHF
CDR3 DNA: TGTGCCAGTAGTACTTGGACGAATTCACCCCTCCACTTT